The 20 T cell receptor beta chains in this list originate from one sample, sequenced in a study of cytomegalovirus exposure and HLA in healthy donors. The PCR was carried out with 60 Vbeta primers and 13 Jbeta primers. Sequencing used immunoSEQ multiplex PCR; TCRdb keeps in-frame clones, though not all of them. Of 180,000 or so clones listed, around 80% were seen once; the top ten hold about 1.6%. The sample consisted of PBMCs. The receptor source for this set is a man in his forties or fifties in good health and CMV-seronegative.

This CDR3 reads CASSSNPGGTNEKLFF. The CDR3, as DNA: TGTGCCAGCAGTTCTAACCCAGGGGGGACTAATGAAAAACTGTTTTTT. The rearrangement links TRBV7-3 to TRBJ1-4, with TRBD1 matching over 7 bases. J lost 2 bases, V lost 6 bases, and 9 bases had no gene match. The CDR3 is made up of 16 amino acids. CDR1 is SGHTA and CDR2 is FQGTGA in the germline V gene. The full variable domain, completed using reference TRBV7-3 and TRBJ1-4, is GAGVSQTPSNKVTEKGKYVELRCDPISGHTALYWYRQSLGQGPEFLIYFQGTGAADDSGLPNDRFFAVRPEGSVSTLKIQRTERGDSAVYLCASSSNPGGTNEKLFFGSGTQLSVL.

The chain uses TRBV6-5 and TRBJ1-2; TRBD1 aligns across 9 bases. Trimming took 2 bases from V and 5 from J; bases not matched to a gene: 9. Germline lookup yields CDR1 MNHEY and CDR2 SVGAGI. The CDR3 is 16 amino acids. CDR3 DNA sequence: TGTGCCAGCAGTTACCTCCGGACAGGGGTTGAATATGGCTACACCTTC. It encodes CASSYLRTGVEYGYTF.

The chain carries TRBV5-1 and TRBJ2-1, with 12 bases that match TRBD2. The CDR3 loop spans 18 amino acids. The V gene's germline CDR1 is SGHRS and CDR2 YFSETQ. Trimming took 1 base from V and 6 from J; bases not matched to a gene: 11. DNA of the CDR3: TGCGCCAGCAGCTTGAGACTAGCGGGGGCCACCGGTCGCAATGAGCAGTTCTTC. It yields the protein CASSLRLAGATGRNEQFF.

V and J are TRBV4-2 and TRBJ2-7, with 8 bases aligning to TRBD2. The CDR3 has 16 amino acids. The V gene end was trimmed by 3 bases and the J gene end by 2 bases; junction bases not matched to a gene: 9. Per the germline V gene, CDR1 is LGHNA and CDR2 is YNFKEQ. DNA of the CDR3: TGTGCCAGCAGCCACTCAACTAGCGGCCCCACCTACGAGCAGTACTTC. Protein sequence: CASSHSTSGPTYEQYF.

The CDR3 spells CASSPRIQGHNEQFF. The CDR3 region has the DNA TGTGCCAGCAGTCCACGAATACAGGGGCACAATGAGCAGTTCTTC. The rearrangement uses TRBV28 and TRBJ2-1; 7 bases are a match to TRBD1. V lost 5 bases, J lost 5 bases, and 9 bases stayed unmatched. The CDR3 spans 15 residues. From germline, CDR1 is MDHEN and CDR2 SYDVKM.

This clone occurred once. The rearrangement uses TRBV7-9 and TRBJ1-2; D is perhaps TRBD1 (5 bases). The germline gives CDR1 SEHNR, CDR2 FQNEAQ (reference sequence). The CDR3 totals 15 residues. The V end was cut by 5 bases, the J end by 5 bases, with 18 bases between. CDR3 loop: CASSPQQVLGYGYTF. The CDR3 DNA is TGTGCCAGCAGCCCCCAACAGGTGCTGGGATATGGCTACACCTTC.

V gene TRBV7-2 combines with J gene TRBJ2-4; possibly TRBD2 for D (5 bases). The ends were cut back, 5 bases at V and 2 bases at J, with 13 bases in the middle. The CDR3 is made up of 15 amino acids. The germline CDR1 and CDR2 sequences are SGHTA and FQGNSA. CDR3 residues: CASSPPPGTKNIQYF. CDR3 in DNA: TGTGCCAGCAGCCCCCCCCCGGGAACCAAAAACATTCAGTACTTC.

Details on this clone: One end of the junction is discordant with germline, which a read error may explain. This rearrangement joins TRBV6-7 to TRBJ2-7; TRBD2 might be the D (6 bases). TRBV6-7 is assigned to the ORF class and has an uncertain function. The CDR3 spans 14 residues. The CDR3 protein is CANSKEGFYYEQYF. The CDR3 nucleotides are TGTGCCAACAGTAAGGAGGGGTTTTACTACGAGCAGTACTTC.

The J gene is TRBJ2-7, the V gene TRBV7-2; 10 bases match TRBD2. Per the germline V gene, CDR1 is SGHTA and CDR2 is FQGNSA. With 5 bases clipped from V and 3 bases from J, the junction kept 7 bases outside the gene matches. There are 15 residues in the CDR3. CDR3 protein: CASSGPSGGDYEQYF. The CDR3 DNA follows: TGTGCCAGCAGCGGCCCGAGCGGGGGGGACTACGAGCAGTACTTC.

This chain joins TRBV7-3 and TRBJ2-1; 7 bases are shared with TRBD2. J lost 4 bases, V lost 5 bases, and 8 bases had no gene match. The CDR3 has 15 residues. Germline CDR1 is SGHTA and CDR2 is FQGTGA. The CDR3 DNA reads as TGTGCCAGCAGCGTACTAGCGCAACCATACAATGAGCAGTTCTTC. Translating gives CASSVLAQPYNEQFF.

The chain links TRBV27 to TRBJ2-3; tentative D call: TRBD2 (6 bases). V was pared by 2 bases and J by 9 bases, with 12 bases between. CDR1 is MNHEY and CDR2 is SMNVEV in the germline V gene (reference sequence). CDR3 length equals 13 residues. The CDR3 loop reads CASSLAGDLTQYF. CDR3 bases: TGTGCCAGCAGTTTAGCTGGGGACTTGACGCAGTATTTT.

The V call is TRBV7-9, the J call TRBJ1-2; 7 nucleotides agree with TRBD1. V trimming: 4 bases; J trimming: 4 bases; junction bases outside the gene matches: 6. The CDR3 covers 14 residues. Germline CDR1 is SEHNR and CDR2 is FQNEAQ (reference sequence). CDR3 residues: CASSSPDRFYGYTF. In nucleotides, the CDR3 is TGTGCCAGCAGCTCGCCGGACAGGTTCTATGGCTACACCTTC.

The V gene is TRBV5-6, the J gene TRBJ2-7; TRBD1 aligns across 9 bases. The CDR3 contains 17 residues. CDR1 and CDR2 from the germline V gene are SGHDT and YYEEEE. The junction had 10 bases not matched to a gene; V was cut back by 3 bases and J by 0 bases. The CDR3 spells CASSSYGDRASSYEQYF. Here the CDR3 DNA reads TGTGCCAGCAGCTCGTATGGGGACAGGGCGAGCTCCTACGAGCAGTACTTC. Together with reference TRBV5-6 and TRBJ2-7, the CDR3 gives the full variable domain: DAGVTQSPTHLIKTRGQQVTLRCSPKSGHDTVSWYQQALGQGPQFIFQYYEEEERQRGNFPDRFSGHQFPNYSSELNVNALLLGDSALYLCASSSYGDRASSYEQYFGPGTRLTVT.

The chain is built from TRBV7-2 and TRBJ1-2, with 11 nucleotides matching TRBD1. The CDR3 contains 16 residues. V lost 4 bases and J lost 4; bases outside the gene matches: 8. Germline loops: CDR1 SGHTA, CDR2 FQGNSA. CDR3 amino acids: CASSSTSGTGGYGYTF. The CDR3 region has the DNA TGTGCCAGCAGCTCTACCTCCGGGACAGGGGGCTATGGCTACACCTTC.

The chain combines TRBV7-3 with TRBJ2-1; the match to TRBD2 covers 7 bases. This CDR3 is 15 amino acids long. Losses at the gene ends were 3 bases for V and 8 bases for J; bases not matched to a gene: 10. Germline CDR1 and CDR2: SGHTA and FQGTGA. CDR3 amino acids: CASSLEGGVRHEQFF. The CDR3 DNA reads as TGTGCCAGCAGCTTGGAGGGAGGGGTCCGGCATGAGCAGTTCTTC.

The CDR3 protein is CASLVADTQYF. The CDR3 nucleotides read TGTGCCAGCCTAGTGGCAGATACGCAGTATTTT. The J gene is TRBJ2-3, the V gene TRBV2; no clear D. The CDR3 covers 11 residues. The V gene lost 8 bases and the J gene lost 4 bases, with 7 bases spanning the gap. The germline CDR1 and CDR2 sequences are SNHLY and FYNNEI.

This chain uses TRBV6-5 with TRBJ2-1; D perhaps matches TRBD1 (6 bases). Germline lookup yields CDR1 MNHEY and CDR2 SVGAGI. The CDR3 has 15 residues. V was shortened by 6 bases and J by 3 bases, with 15 bases between the two germline ends. CDR3 sequence reads: CASSEDRGYYNEQFF. The CDR3 DNA sequence: TGTGCCAGCAGCGAGGACAGAGGCTACTACAATGAGCAGTTCTTC.

The V gene is TRBV10-3, the J gene TRBJ2-3, with 9 nucleotides matching TRBD2. This CDR3 has 15 amino acids. Trimming took 5 bases from V and 6 from J; bases not matched to a gene: 9. The germline gives CDR1 ENHRY, CDR2 SYGVKD. The CDR3 spells CAISQGSGGRDTQYF. In DNA form, the CDR3 reads TGTGCCATCAGTCAGGGGAGCGGGGGGCGGGATACGCAGTATTTT.

The rearrangement uses TRBV23-1 and TRBJ2-1, with 8 bases matching TRBD1. TRBV23-1 falls under the ORF class, with uncertain function. The CDR3 loop spans 11 amino acids. J gave up 14 bases and V 11 bases, and 11 bases lay outside the gene matches. CDR3 in DNA: TGCGCCCCAGGACAGGGCCCTTATAAGTTCTTC. Protein sequence: CAPGQGPYKFF.

The sample holds a few counts of this clone. V and J are TRBV21-1 and TRBJ2-1; the table's TRBD1 call for D was not verified on the DNA. TRBV21-1 is a recognized pseudogene. The CDR3 is 15 residues long. The DNA of the CDR3 is TGTGCCAGCATCACCGGGACAGGGTCCTACAATGAGCAGTTCTTC. Translating gives CASITGTGSYNEQFF.